This TCR beta chain was identified in a study of T cell responses to AZD1222 COVID-19 vaccine. This clone showed up just once. V trimming: 6 bases; J trimming: 14 bases; junction bases outside the gene matches: 8. Germline assignment: CDR1 MNHEY and CDR2 SMNVEV (reference sequence). CDR3 length: 12 residues. Assay: immunoSEQ multiplex PCR; the TCRdb copy retains only in-frame clones and omits some. The sample consists of approximately 200,000 clones, roughly 90% of them appearing once. The genes are TRBV27 and TRBJ2-1, with 9 bases lining up with TRBD2. The clonotype comes from an adult who received the AZD1222 COVID-19 vaccine. Sequencing used peripheral blood, obtained 28 days after the second AZD1222 dose. The CDR3 nucleotides read TGTGCCAGCAGGAAAGGGACTAGCCGGGAGTTCTTC. Its translation is CASRKGTSREFF.